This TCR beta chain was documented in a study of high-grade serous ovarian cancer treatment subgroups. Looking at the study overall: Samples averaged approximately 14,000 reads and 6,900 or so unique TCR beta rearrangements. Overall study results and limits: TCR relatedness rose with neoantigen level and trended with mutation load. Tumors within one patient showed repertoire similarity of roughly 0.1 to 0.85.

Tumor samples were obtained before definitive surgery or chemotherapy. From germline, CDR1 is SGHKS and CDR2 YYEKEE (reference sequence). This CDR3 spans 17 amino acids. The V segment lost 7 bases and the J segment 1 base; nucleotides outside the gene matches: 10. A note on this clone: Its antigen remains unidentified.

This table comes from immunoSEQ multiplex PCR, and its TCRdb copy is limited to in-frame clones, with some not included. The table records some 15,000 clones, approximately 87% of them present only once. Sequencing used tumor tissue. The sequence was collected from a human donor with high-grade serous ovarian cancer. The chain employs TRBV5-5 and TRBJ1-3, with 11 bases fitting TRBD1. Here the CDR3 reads CASGRTGGFGSGNTIYF. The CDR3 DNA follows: TGTGCCAGCGGCCGGACAGGGGGCTTTGGATCTGGAAACACCATATATTTT.